Each of the 8 T cell receptor beta chains below was sequenced from the same sample in a study of shared clonotypes between healthy human individuals (dated by TCRdb to the early 2020s). The library was produced with the immunoSEQ multiplex PCR assay. In its TCRdb copy, this immuneACCESS table keeps in-frame sequences only and misses some clones. Where compared with another copy, unresolved V genes explain less than half of these, and the others have no known cause. The sample table holds 2,500,000 or so clones, of which approximately 94% were seen once. Approximately 0.36% of the sample lies in the top ten. The specimen sequenced was naive CD4+ T cells from PBMCs. Reading the label with the study, this specimen's cell subset or site is: CD45RA+ positively selected. The source of these receptors is a man aged 18 to 30 in good health. Some clones in this sample may be carry-over from other donors' samples.

This sequence joins TRBV5-6 and TRBJ1-2; D is ambiguous. The CDR3 totals 13 residues. The V end was cut by 4 bases, the J end by 10 bases, with 17 bases between. Germline values: CDR1 SGHDT, CDR2 YYEEEE. The CDR3 reads CASSPRGWTYYTF. The CDR3 bases are TGTGCCAGCAGCCCACGAGGGTGGACTTACTACACCTTC.

This clone was observed once. The chain combines TRBV6-1 with TRBJ1-5; a possible D gene is TRBD1 (5 bases). V was clipped by 6 bases and J by 0 bases, with 12 bases between them. Germline CDR1 and CDR2: MNHNS and SASEGT. This CDR3 has 15 amino acids. The CDR3 here is CASRAGTNSNQPQHF. Written as DNA, the CDR3 is TGTGCCAGCAGGGCCGGGACCAATAGCAATCAGCCCCAGCATTTT.

This clone was detected once. The chain combines TRBV19 with TRBJ1-2, with D tentatively TRBD1 (5 bases). Trimming removed 5 bases at V and 8 bases at J, with 12 bases between. The CDR3 runs to 12 residues. Germline V gene lookup returns CDR1 LNHDA and CDR2 SQIVND (reference sequence). The CDR3 coding sequence is TGTGCCAGTAGTTGGAGGGGTGAAGGCTACACCTTC. It codes for CASSWRGEGYTF.

The rearrangement uses TRBV11-2 and TRBJ2-1, with no clear D. The V gene lost 5 bases and the J gene lost 0 bases, with 14 bases spanning the gap. From germline, CDR1 is SGHAT and CDR2 FQNNGV. The CDR3 runs to 16 residues. CDR3 region: CASSILFGSSYNEQFF. CDR3 coding DNA: TGTGCCAGCAGCATTCTTTTTGGATCCTCCTACAATGAGCAGTTCTTC.

This chain uses TRBV15 with TRBJ2-5; D ambiguous. Trimming removed 8 bases at V and 5 bases at J, with 18 bases between. CDR1 LNHNV and CDR2 YYDKDF come from the germline V gene (reference sequence). CDR3 length: 14 residues. CDR3 DNA sequence: TGTGCCACCTTCCGGGCCTCCCCCGGGGAGACCCAGTACTTC. It translates to CATFRASPGETQYF.

The gene calls are TRBV2 and TRBJ1-1, with D tentatively TRBD1 (5 bases). V gave up 4 bases and J gave up 3 bases, with 9 bases separating them. The CDR3 totals 13 residues. Per the germline V gene, CDR1 is SNHLY and CDR2 is FYNNEI. This CDR3 reads CASSAAGYTEAFF. CDR3 DNA: TGTGCCAGCAGTGCCGCAGGGTACACTGAAGCTTTCTTT.

A remark on this clone: In the same sample, other DNA sequences code for this CDR3. The chain uses TRBV5-1 and TRBJ1-4; possible D gene TRBD1, 5 bases. CDR1 is SGHRS, CDR2 YFSETQ, per germline. V lost 4 bases to trimming and J lost 2 bases, with 9 bases between them. The CDR3 spans 14 residues. DNA of the CDR3: TGCGCCAGCAGCCCCGACAGTACTAATGAAAAACTGTTTTTT. Its protein product is CASSPDSTNEKLFF.

The rearrangement uses TRBV18 and TRBJ1-5; D might be TRBD1 (5 bases). Per the germline V gene, CDR1 is KGHSH and CDR2 is LQKENI. The CDR3 runs 17 residues. V was shortened by 0 bases and J by 5 bases, with 17 bases between the two germline ends. CDR3 bases: TGTGCCAGCTCACCACCTGGGAGGGGTCGTAGAGATCAGCCCCAGCATTTT. Its translation: CASSPPGRGRRDQPQHF. Supplemented by reference TRBV18 and TRBJ1-5, the full variable domain reads NAGVMQNPRHLVRRRGQEARLRCSPMKGHSHVYWYRQLPEEGLKFMVYLQKENIIDESGMPKERFSAEFPKEGPSILRIQQVVRGDSAAYFCASSPPGRGRRDQPQHFGDGTRLSIL.